This is a list of T cell receptor beta chains from one sample in a study of technical replicates of blood from a few donors. Clones were read by immunoSEQ multiplex PCR, and TCRdb kept only the in-frame ones, dropping some. This repertoire shows roughly 79,000 clones, 96% found once; its top ten account for more than 0.35%. Sequenced input: T cells isolated from PBMCs. The receptors derive from a human donor in good health. Each CDR3 is given with its conserved first and last residue. A D gene is named only where the DNA matches it firmly. For some rows the clone size is stated as once, few or many, or as a class when expanded; others skip it.

j_call clone_size d_call v_call cdr3_aa cdr3_nt
TRBJ1-3 - - TRBV1 CTSSLPQQGESGNTIYF TGCACCAGCAGCCTCCCTCAACAGGGGGAATCTGGAAACACCATATATTTT
TRBJ2-2 once - TRBV27 CASSSQGATGELFF TGTGCCAGCAGTTCGCAGGGTGCAACCGGGGAGCTGTTTTTT
TRBJ1-5 - TRBD1 TRBV6-5 CASRRDRNNQPQHF TGTGCCAGCAGGCGGGACAGAAACAATCAGCCCCAGCATTTT
TRBJ2-7 - - TRBV6-1 CASTTAGWTFYEQYF TGTGCCAGCACTACGGCGGGATGGACGTTCTACGAGCAGTACTTC
TRBJ2-1 - - TRBV5-8 CASSLHLEQFF TGTGCCAGCAGCTTACACCTGGAGCAGTTCTTC
TRBJ2-7 - TRBD2 TRBV9 CASSVESGGPYEQYF TGTGCCAGCAGCGTAGAAAGCGGGGGGCCCTACGAGCAGTACTTC
TRBJ1-5 - - TRBV2 CASSDHRVGNQPQHF TGTGCCAGCAGTGACCACAGGGTTGGCAATCAGCCCCAGCATTTT
TRBJ2-1 - - TRBV6-5 CASSPGLEQFF TGTGCCAGCAGCCCCGGGTTGGAGCAGTTCTTC
TRBJ2-7 - - TRBV15 CATSSLQTAYEQYF TGTGCCACCAGCAGTTTACAGACAGCGTACGAGCAGTACTTC
TRBJ2-5 - TRBD2 TRBV5-1 CASSLALAGVGETQYF TGCGCCAGCAGCTTGGCTTTAGCGGGAGTTGGGGAGACCCAGTACTTC
TRBJ1-5 - - TRBV28 CASGYRALFRKGWYSNQPQHF TGTGCCAGCGGATACCGGGCTCTCTTTAGAAAGGGGTGGTATAGCAATCAGCCCCAGCATTTT
TRBJ2-7 - - TRBV19 CASSKLRSSYEQYF TGTGCCAGTAGTAAACTGAGGAGCTCCTACGAGCAGTACTTC
TRBJ2-3 - TRBD2 TRBV30 CAWGPGSGSSDTQYF TGTGCCTGGGGGCCCGGTAGCGGGAGTTCAGATACGCAGTATTTT
TRBJ2-7 - - TRBV5-1 CASSWGGGNEQYF TGCGCCAGCAGTTGGGGAGGGGGAAACGAGCAGTACTTC
TRBJ2-7 - TRBD2 TRBV9 CASSESGGDHEQYF TGTGCCAGCAGTGAAAGCGGGGGGGACCACGAGCAGTACTTC
TRBJ2-5 - - TRBV11-2 CASSYISPGIQETQYF TGTGCCAGCAGCTATATAAGTCCCGGGATCCAAGAGACCCAGTACTTC
TRBJ1-4 - - TRBV5-1 CASSLEGATNEKLFF TGCGCCAGCAGCTTGGAGGGGGCAACTAATGAAAAACTGTTTTTT
TRBJ2-7 - - TRBV7-2 CASSYSGFTYEQYF TGTGCCAGCAGCTACAGCGGGTTTACCTACGAGCAGTACTTC
TRBJ2-7 - TRBD2 TRBV4-1 CASSQLAGALYEQYF TGCGCCAGCAGCCAACTAGCGGGAGCTCTCTACGAGCAGTACTTC
TRBJ2-4 - TRBD1 TRBV5-6 CASSFTQGERDIQYF TGTGCCAGCAGCTTTACGCAGGGGGAGAGGGACATTCAGTACTTC
TRBJ2-7 - TRBD1 TRBV2 CASSRDRVYEQYF TGTGCCAGCAGCCGGGACAGGGTGTACGAGCAGTACTTC
TRBJ2-3 - - TRBV11-2 CASIQAGFTDTQYF TGTGCCAGCATCCAAGCGGGCTTCACAGATACGCAGTATTTT
TRBJ1-1 - - TRBV4-2 CASSQVGGVNTEAFF TGTGCCAGCAGCCAAGTCGGAGGGGTGAACACTGAAGCTTTCTTT
TRBJ1-1 once - TRBV18 CASWEGGTEAFF TGTGCCAGCTGGGAGGGGGGGACTGAAGCTTTCTTT
TRBJ2-7 - TRBD2 TRBV27 CASKTAGDIYEQYF TGTGCCAGCAAGACAGCGGGAGACATCTACGAGCAGTACTTC
TRBJ2-7 - - TRBV20-1 CSAIREYEQYF TGCAGTGCTATACGGGAATACGAGCAGTACTTC
TRBJ1-2 - - TRBV6-1 CASRDSTYGYTF TGTGCCAGCAGGGACAGCACCTATGGCTACACCTTC
TRBJ2-2 - - TRBV4-1 CASSQVKLGLSNTGELFF TGCGCCAGCAGCCAAGTTAAATTAGGACTCTCGAACACCGGGGAGCTGTTTTTT
TRBJ2-7 once - TRBV7-9 CASSLVGLGYEQYF TGTGCCAGCAGCTTAGTGGGACTTGGCTACGAGCAGTACTTC
TRBJ2-5 - - TRBV7-2 CASSTGQLVEETQYF TGTGCCAGCAGCACCGGACAGCTTGTGGAGGAGACCCAGTACTTC
TRBJ2-1 - - TRBV11-3 CASSFLNEQFF TGTGCCAGCAGCTTCCTCAATGAGCAGTTCTTC
TRBJ2-7 - - TRBV5-1 CASSSGHTNTYEQYF TGCGCCAGCAGCTCAGGACATACTAACACCTACGAGCAGTACTTC
TRBJ1-2 - - TRBV27 CASSLGQGGYGYTF TGTGCCAGCAGTTTAGGTCAGGGTGGCTATGGCTACACCTTC
TRBJ2-5 - - TRBV5-1 CASSLEGGQETQYF TGCGCCAGCAGCTTGGAAGGAGGTCAAGAGACCCAGTACTTC
TRBJ2-7 - - TRBV2 CASSFDSAGYEQYF TGTGCCAGCAGTTTTGACAGCGCAGGCTACGAGCAGTACTTC